Shown below are 11 T cell receptor beta chains from a single sample sequenced in a study of tumor and adjacent non-tumor tissue in lung cancer. A modified ARM-PCR protocol with three rounds of nested PCR amplified TCRbeta. TCRdb independently ran MiXCR on the multiplex PCR reads; one entry per CDR3 protein. The sample has about 76,000 distinct CDR3 sequences; 80% to 90% are singletons. No cell sorting was done before RNA was extracted from the tissue. Distant lung tissue was collected more than 3 cm away from the tumor edge. Material for sequencing was distant non-tumor lung tissue. These receptors all stem from a man between 60 and 75 years old with non-small cell lung cancer.

Comment on this clonotype: The junction departs from germline at one end; a sequencing error may be responsible. This rearrangement joins TRBV20-1 to TRBJ1-5; 9 bases are shared with TRBD1. Germline values: CDR1 DFQATT, CDR2 SNEGSKA (reference sequence). This CDR3 region has 14 residues. The CDR3 DNA reads as TGCAGTTCTCGAGTCCGGGACAGGGATCAGTCCCAGCATTTT. Its protein product is CSSRVRDRDQSQHF.

This clonotype was counted ten times or more. This chain joins TRBV5-6 and TRBJ2-1, with D possibly being TRBD2 (7 bases). This CDR3 spans 17 amino acids. CDR1 and CDR2 from the germline V gene are SGHDT and YYEEEE. Trimming took off 1 base at V and 1 base at J, with 15 bases between the two ends. The CDR3 coding sequence is TGTGCCAGCAGCTTGTGGGGGGGCTCTCGGTCCTACAATGAGCAGTTCTTC. Amino acids: CASSLWGGSRSYNEQFF.

This chain connects TRBV4-1 to TRBJ2-1; 8 bases line up with TRBD2. Germline assignment: CDR1 MGHRA and CDR2 YSYEKL. This CDR3 region has 19 residues. The CDR3 protein is CTSSQDRTSRRFSYNEQFF. Here the CDR3 DNA reads TGCACGAGCAGCCAAGATAGGACTAGCAGGAGGTTCTCCTACAATGAGCAGTTCTTC.

Concerning this clonotype: This clone may be a read error of a much larger clone one base away. The chain uses TRBV20-1 and TRBJ2-1, with 9 nucleotides matching TRBD2. There are 13 residues in the CDR3. Germline V lookup: CDR1 DFQATT, CDR2 SNEGSKA (reference sequence). Written as DNA, the CDR3 is TGCAGTGCCATTAGCGGGAGTGGACGTGAGCAGCTCTTC. Translated: CSAISGSGREQLF.

V usage is TRBV5-4 and J usage is TRBJ1-5; D unresolved. Germline V gene sequence: CDR1 SGHNT, CDR2 YYREEE (reference sequence). CDR3 size: 12 residues. Between the trimmed V and J ends, which lost 4 bases and 2 bases, there was a span of 4 bases. CDR3 amino acids: CASSRGNQPQHF. CDR3 sequence (DNA): TGTGCCAGCAGCAGGGGCAATCAGCCCCAGCATTTT.

Regarding this clonotype: At one boundary the junction diverges from the germline segment, which might be a read error. V usage is TRBV20-1 and J usage is TRBJ1-6; D is unclear. The CDR3 extends over 13 amino acids. The germline V gene has CDR1 DFQATT and CDR2 SNEGSKA (reference sequence). In nucleotides, the CDR3 is TGTAGTACTAGAGGTTCTTACGAGAACCCCCTCCACTTT. This codes for CSTRGSYENPLHF.

A remark on this clonotype: The conserved phenylalanine or tryptophan is not found at the CDR3 terminus, so this likely reflects a read error. It is unclear where the CDR3 begins or ends on the DNA, so no DNA is shown, and the CDR3 is as TCRdb lists it. V usage is TRBV12-3 or TRBV12-4 and J usage is TRBJ1-3; the table's D call of TRBD1 was not tested on the DNA. With termini counted, the CDR3 has 15 amino acids. The CDR3 loop reads CASRLGGGAGNTKYY.

The sample holds one count of this clonotype. One base away lies a much larger clone, so this may be a sequencing read error. V and J are TRBV4-1 and TRBJ1-4, with D perhaps matching TRBD1 (5 bases). In germline, CDR1 is MGHRA, CDR2 YSYEKL. The CDR3 contains 19 residues. The V end lost 1 base, the J end lost 0 bases, and 18 bases lay between the germline ends. The CDR3 sequence is CASSQGTSRGAATNEKLFF. In DNA form, the CDR3 reads TGCGCCAGCAGCCAAGGGACCTCCCGGGGCGCTGCAACTAATGAAAAACTGTTTTTT.

Concerning this clonotype itself: A junction end diverges from the germline sequence, so it may reflect a read error. Written as DNA, the CDR3 is TGTACCAGCAGCTTAGGGATTCGTGAGAACTCCTACGAGCAGTACTTC. It is translated as CTSSLGIRENSYEQYF. This rearrangement joins TRBV11-1 to TRBJ2-7; D is undetermined. Germline V CDR1 and CDR2: SGHAT, FQDESV (reference sequence). The CDR3 loop spans 16 amino acids.

Concerning this clonotype: A read error may account for a junction end that differs from germline. The V and J genes are TRBV5-6 and TRBJ1-1, with D possibly matching TRBD1 (5 bases). The CDR3 runs to 13 residues. The V gene's germline CDR1 is SGHDT and CDR2 YYEEEE. For the CDR3, the DNA is TGTGCCAGCACCTTGATTCAGGGCAGTGAAGTTTTCTTT. It yields the protein CASTLIQGSEVFF.

Only one count was recorded for this clonotype. The CDR3 does not close with the conserved phenylalanine or tryptophan, likely indicating a read error. The J gene is TRBJ2-7, the V gene TRBV11-2, with D possibly TRBD1 on 6 matching bases. The CDR3 has 17 residues. V was clipped by 1 base and J by 10 bases, with 26 bases between them. Germline lookup yields CDR1 SGHAT and CDR2 FQNNGV. The CDR3 DNA follows: TGTGCCAGCAGCTTAGCAAACAGGGCGAGGGGCATTTACGGACAGTACTTA. It yields the protein CASSLANRARGIYGQYL.